Shown below are 14 T cell receptor beta chains from a single sample sequenced in a study of T cells after yellow fever vaccination. TCRdb recomputed calls from the 5' RACE reads with MiXCR, one row per CDR3 protein. Seen here are around 590,000 distinct CDR3 sequences, roughly 12% observed once, and the top ten hold about 15%. Sample: PBMCs, taken on the day of the yellow fever booster vaccination. The receptors originated from a man younger than 45 who received the YFV17D yellow fever vaccine.

The chain recombines TRBV7-2 with TRBJ2-2; D uncertain. Trimming took off 1 base at V and 1 base at J, with 10 bases between the two ends. Germline loops: CDR1 SGHTA, CDR2 FQGNSA. The length of the CDR3 is 16 residues. This CDR3 reads CASSLGRLLNTGELFF. CDR3 sequence (DNA): TGTGCCAGCAGCTTAGGTCGCCTCCTGAACACCGGGGAGCTGTTTTTT.

The V and J genes are TRBV27 and TRBJ2-1; TRBD1 is a possible D gene (6 bases). V was shortened by 3 bases and J by 8 bases, with 17 bases between the two germline ends. The CDR3 covers 15 residues. Germline values: CDR1 MNHEY, CDR2 SMNVEV (reference sequence). The chain's CDR3 is CASSLGHPGRDEQFF. In DNA form, the CDR3 reads TGTGCCAGCAGTTTGGGACACCCAGGGCGGGATGAGCAGTTCTTC.

This clonotype was seen only once. V is TRBV7-2 and J is TRBJ2-5, with 14 bases lining up with TRBD2. The germline gives CDR1 SGHTA, CDR2 FQGNSA. V lost 5 bases and J lost 4; bases outside the gene matches: 6. There are 16 residues in the CDR3. CDR3 loop: CASSVRLAGGVETQYF. CDR3 in DNA: TGTGCCAGCAGCGTACGACTAGCGGGAGGGGTAGAGACCCAGTACTTC.

The chain carries TRBV7-8 and TRBJ1-6; maybe TRBD1 (6 bases). CDR1 SGHVS and CDR2 FQNEAQ come from the germline V gene. V was shortened by 3 bases and J by 5 bases, with 11 bases between the two germline ends. This CDR3 region has 15 residues. The CDR3 here is CASSFGGRNNSPLHF. The CDR3 DNA reads TGTGCCAGCAGCTTTGGGGGGCGGAATAATTCACCCCTCCACTTT.

This clonotype was found a few times. J is TRBJ1-2 and V is TRBV5-6; 9 positions match TRBD1. Germline lookup yields CDR1 SGHDT and CDR2 YYEEEE. Losses at the gene ends were 6 bases for V and 8 bases for J; bases not matched to a gene: 11. The CDR3 is made up of 14 amino acids. CDR3 loop: CASTSRGTGLGYTF. The CDR3 coding sequence is TGTGCCAGCACCTCCCGTGGGACAGGGTTAGGCTACACCTTC. The variable domain in full, completed from reference TRBV5-6 and TRBJ1-2, reads DAGVTQSPTHLIKTRGQQVTLRCSPKSGHDTVSWYQQALGQGPQFIFQYYEEEERQRGNFPDRFSGHQFPNYSSELNVNALLLGDSALYLCASTSRGTGLGYTFGSGTRLTVV.

In its sample, this clonotype was seen many times. V and J are TRBV19 and TRBJ1-2; TRBD1 might be the D (5 bases). The CDR3 is made up of 13 amino acids. CDR1 and CDR2 (germline): LNHDA, SQIVND (reference sequence). V gave up 4 bases and J gave up 4 bases, with 10 bases separating them. The CDR3 protein is CASSKMDIYGYTF. The CDR3 DNA is TGTGCCAGTAGTAAGATGGACATCTATGGCTACACCTTC.

V is TRBV6-5 and J is TRBJ2-5; TRBD1 matches at 7 bases. J gave up 7 bases and V 2 bases, and 10 bases lay outside the gene matches. The CDR3 has 15 residues. CDR1 is MNHEY, CDR2 SVGAGI, per germline. This CDR3 is CASSYGRQGVRTQYF. CDR3 sequence (DNA): TGTGCCAGCAGTTACGGGAGACAGGGAGTAAGGACCCAGTACTTC.

The table lists this clonotype with a count of one. The V call is TRBV12-3 or TRBV12-4, the J call TRBJ2-3; 10 nucleotides line up with TRBD2. V lost 4 bases, J lost 1 base, and 5 bases stayed unmatched. There are 16 residues in the CDR3. The CDR3 loop is CASSSPGTSGTDTQYF. Here the CDR3 DNA reads TGTGCCAGCAGTTCGCCCGGGACTAGCGGCACAGATACGCAGTATTTT.

This clonotype was found a few times. The rearrangement uses TRBV5-1 and TRBJ2-7; 9 positions match TRBD2. Germline V gene sequence: CDR1 SGHRS, CDR2 YFSETQ. V lost 4 bases, J lost 4 bases, and 9 bases stayed unmatched. This CDR3 comprises 15 residues. The CDR3 nucleotides read TGCGCCAGCAGCAGCAATAGCGGGAGTGGTTACGAGCAGTACTTC. It specifies CASSSNSGSGYEQYF.

In this sample, this clonotype turned up a few times. The genes are TRBV20-1 and TRBJ2-3, with 7 bases lining up with TRBD2. This CDR3 contains 13 residues. Germline loops: CDR1 DFQATT, CDR2 SNEGSKA (reference sequence). CDR3 bases: TGCAGCCAGCGGGACTCTAGCACAGATACGCAGTATTTT. It yields the protein CSQRDSSTDTQYF.

This chain joins TRBV20-1 and TRBJ1-1; no clear D gene. Trimming left V 5 bases short and J 1 base short, with 11 bases between. This CDR3 region has 13 residues. Germline CDR1 is DFQATT and CDR2 is SNEGSKA (reference sequence). CDR3: CSAYGPRNTEAFF. CDR3 nucleotide sequence: TGCAGTGCTTATGGACCGAGGAACACTGAAGCTTTCTTT.

This clonotype was observed a few times. The chain combines TRBV5-1 with TRBJ1-6; 8 bases are a match to TRBD1. Germline V gene sequence: CDR1 SGHRS, CDR2 YFSETQ. V was pared by 3 bases and J by 9 bases, with 5 bases of the junction left unmatched. The CDR3 runs 14 residues. This CDR3 reads CASSSEDRGSPLHF. In nucleotides, the CDR3 is TGCGCCAGCAGCTCGGAAGACAGGGGTTCACCCCTCCACTTT.

The chain recombines TRBV29-1 with TRBJ2-1; 9 bases are shared with TRBD2. The CDR3 is 13 amino acids. V lost 6 bases to trimming and J lost 7 bases; unmatched junction nucleotides: 7. Germline CDR1 and CDR2: SQVTM and ANQGSEA. CDR3 in amino acids: CSVKAGGFNEQFF. The CDR3 DNA sequence: TGCAGCGTAAAAGCGGGAGGTTTTAATGAGCAGTTCTTC.

This chain connects TRBV20-1 to TRBJ2-7; D is undetermined. In germline, CDR1 is DFQATT, CDR2 SNEGSKA (reference sequence). The CDR3 extends over 11 amino acids. V lost 4 bases and J 3 bases, leaving 7 bases between the germline ends. The CDR3 bases are TGCAGTGCTAACACAATCTACGAGCAGTACTTC. Translation gives CSANTIYEQYF.